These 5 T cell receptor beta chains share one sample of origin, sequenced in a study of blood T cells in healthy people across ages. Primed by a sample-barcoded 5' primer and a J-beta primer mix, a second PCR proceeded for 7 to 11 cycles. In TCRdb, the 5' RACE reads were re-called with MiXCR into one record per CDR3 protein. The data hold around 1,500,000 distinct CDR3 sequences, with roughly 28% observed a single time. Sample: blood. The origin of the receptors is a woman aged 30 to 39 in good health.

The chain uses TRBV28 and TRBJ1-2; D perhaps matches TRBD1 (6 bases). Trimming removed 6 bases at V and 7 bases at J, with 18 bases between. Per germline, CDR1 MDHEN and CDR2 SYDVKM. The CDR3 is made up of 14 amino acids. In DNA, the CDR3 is TGTGCCAGCAGGAGATTCACAGGGTCTAGTGGCTACACCTTC. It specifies CASRRFTGSSGYTF.

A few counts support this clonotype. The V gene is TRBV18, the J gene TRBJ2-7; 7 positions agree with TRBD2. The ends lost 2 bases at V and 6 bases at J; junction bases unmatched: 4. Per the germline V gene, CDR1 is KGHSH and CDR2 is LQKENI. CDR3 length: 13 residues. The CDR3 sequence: CASSPARTSEQYF. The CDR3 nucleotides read TGTGCCAGCTCACCAGCACGGACTAGCGAGCAGTACTTC.

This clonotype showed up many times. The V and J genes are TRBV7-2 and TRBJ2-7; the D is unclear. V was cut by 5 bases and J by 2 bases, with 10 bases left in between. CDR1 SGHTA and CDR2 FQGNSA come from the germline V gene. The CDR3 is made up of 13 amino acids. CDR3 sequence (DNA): TGTGCCAGCAGCCCAGAGGTGACCTACGAGCAGTACTTC. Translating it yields CASSPEVTYEQYF.

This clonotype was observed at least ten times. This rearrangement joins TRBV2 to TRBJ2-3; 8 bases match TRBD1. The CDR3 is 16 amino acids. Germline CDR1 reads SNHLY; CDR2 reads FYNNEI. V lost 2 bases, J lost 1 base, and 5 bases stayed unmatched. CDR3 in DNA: TGTGCCAGCAGTGAAAGAGCGGACAGGGGCACAGATACGCAGTATTTT. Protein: CASSERADRGTDTQYF.

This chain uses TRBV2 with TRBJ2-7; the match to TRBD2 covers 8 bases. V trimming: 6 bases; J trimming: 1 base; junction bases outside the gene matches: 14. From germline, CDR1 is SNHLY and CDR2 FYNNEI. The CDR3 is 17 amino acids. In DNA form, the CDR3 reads TGTGCCAGCAGAGTTTCAGGATCGCGGGGGGATTCCTACGAGCAGTACTTC. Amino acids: CASRVSGSRGDSYEQYF.